Listed below are T cell receptor beta chains from one sample, sequenced in a study of brain T cells in children with intractable seizures. This table comes from immunoSEQ multiplex PCR, and its TCRdb copy is limited to in-frame clones, with some not included. The sample contains about 41,000 clones, over 75% of which appear only once. Sample: peripheral blood, taken at surgery. The receptors stem from a girl aged 2 to 9 with tuberous sclerosis and intractable seizures. CDR3s include the opening cysteine and the closing phenylalanine or tryptophan.

j_call v_call cdr3_aa
TRBJ2-1 TRBV15 CATSRGDRGSYNEQFF
TRBJ1-6 TRBV19 CASSIKYEGSPLHF
TRBJ1-3 TRBV5-1 CASSLAGLAGNTIYF
TRBJ1-6 TRBV28 CASSPGTGGDNSPLHF
TRBJ2-7 TRBV9 CASSVGGAPHEQYF
TRBJ2-5 TRBV2 CASNGLTSGYARETQYF
TRBJ1-2 TRBV7-9 CASSLERRLNYGYTF
TRBJ1-1 TRBV14 CASSRFNTEAFF
TRBJ2-2 TRBV3-1/TRBV3-2 CASRSSDLAGGTGELFF
TRBJ2-5 TRBV7-9 CASSPRGGVGETQYF
TRBJ2-5 TRBV11-3 CASSSGIQETQYF
TRBJ1-5 TRBV19 CASSILTGGIQPQHF
TRBJ2-1 TRBV4-1 CASSVLSGGNNEQFF
TRBJ2-2 TRBV9 CASSRRLAGRSGELFF
TRBJ1-1 TRBV6-5 CASSRRAGANTEAFF
TRBJ2-3 TRBV10-1 CASSESNSGGTDTQYF
TRBJ2-1 TRBV6-5 CASSDFIGQQFF
TRBJ2-3 TRBV6-2/TRBV6-3 CASSYSSPSSTDTQYF
TRBJ2-5 TRBV7-3 CASSLSITETQYF
TRBJ1-1 TRBV2 CASPTGRPRNTEAFF
TRBJ1-1 TRBV12-2 CASQPAGTAFF
TRBJ2-1 TRBV4-2 CASSQEVDPSEQFF
TRBJ2-5 TRBV30 CAWSQGGLGRETQYF
TRBJ1-6 TRBV5-8 CASQGASSYNSPLHF
TRBJ1-1 TRBV6-1 CASSEDVWMNTEAFF
TRBJ1-1 TRBV6-5 CASSYRGRTEAFF
TRBJ1-5 TRBV19 CASSIKVDVGQPQHF